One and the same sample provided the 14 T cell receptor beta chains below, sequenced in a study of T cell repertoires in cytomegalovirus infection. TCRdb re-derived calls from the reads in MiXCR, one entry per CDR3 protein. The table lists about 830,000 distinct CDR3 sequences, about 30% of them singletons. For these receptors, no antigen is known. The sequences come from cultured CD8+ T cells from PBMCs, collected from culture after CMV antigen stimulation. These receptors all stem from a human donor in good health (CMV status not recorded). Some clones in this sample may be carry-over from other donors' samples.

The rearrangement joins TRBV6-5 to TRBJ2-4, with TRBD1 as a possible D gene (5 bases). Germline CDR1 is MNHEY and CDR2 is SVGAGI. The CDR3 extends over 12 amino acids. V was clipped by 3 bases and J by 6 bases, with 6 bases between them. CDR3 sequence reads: CASSYDRNIQYF. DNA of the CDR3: TGTGCCAGCAGTTATGACAGAAACATTCAGTACTTC.

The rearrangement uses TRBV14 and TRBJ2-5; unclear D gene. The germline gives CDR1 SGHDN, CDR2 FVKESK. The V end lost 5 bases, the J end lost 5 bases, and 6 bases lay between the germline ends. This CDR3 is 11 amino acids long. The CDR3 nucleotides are TGTGCCAGCAGCGATTATGAGACCCAGTACTTC. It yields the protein CASSDYETQYF.

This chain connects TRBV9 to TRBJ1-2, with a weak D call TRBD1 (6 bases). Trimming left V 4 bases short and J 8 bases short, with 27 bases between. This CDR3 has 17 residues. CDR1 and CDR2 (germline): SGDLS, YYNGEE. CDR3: CASSSNPQGPPLYGYTF. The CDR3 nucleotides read TGTGCCAGCAGCTCTAACCCACAGGGCCCCCCATTGTACGGCTACACCTTC. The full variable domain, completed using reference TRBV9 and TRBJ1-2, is DSGVTQTPKHLITATGQRVTLRCSPRSGDLSVYWYQQSLDQGLQFLIQYYNGEERAKGNILERFSAQQFPDLHSELNLSSLELGDSALYFCASSSNPQGPPLYGYTFGSGTRLTVV.

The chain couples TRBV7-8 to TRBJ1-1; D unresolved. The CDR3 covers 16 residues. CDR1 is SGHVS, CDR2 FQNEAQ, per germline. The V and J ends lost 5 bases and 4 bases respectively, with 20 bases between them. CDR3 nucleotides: TGTGCCAGCAGCCCCCTAGGGAGCCTTGGCGGCACTGAAGCTTTCTTT. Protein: CASSPLGSLGGTEAFF.

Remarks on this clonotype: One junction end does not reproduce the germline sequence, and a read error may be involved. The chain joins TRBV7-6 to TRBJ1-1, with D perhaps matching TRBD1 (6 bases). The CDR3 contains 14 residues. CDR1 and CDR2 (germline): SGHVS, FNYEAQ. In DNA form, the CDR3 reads TGTGTCAGCAGCTCCACAGGGACCCCTGGGGAAGCTTTCTTT. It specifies CVSSSTGTPGEAFF. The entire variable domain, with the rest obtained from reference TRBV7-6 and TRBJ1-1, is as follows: GAGVSQSPRYKVTKRGQDVALRCDPISGHVSLYWYRQALGQGPEFLTYFNYEAQQDKSGLPNDRFSAERPEGSISTLTIQRTEQRDSAMYRCVSSSTGTPGEAFFGQGTRLTVV.

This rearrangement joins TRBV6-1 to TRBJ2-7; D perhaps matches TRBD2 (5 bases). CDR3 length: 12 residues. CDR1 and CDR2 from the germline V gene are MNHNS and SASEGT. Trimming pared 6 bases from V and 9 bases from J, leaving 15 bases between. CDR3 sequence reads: CASSVDRGAQYF. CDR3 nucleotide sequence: TGTGCCAGCAGCGTGGATCGGGGAGCGCAGTACTTC.

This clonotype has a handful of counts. CDR3 sequence reads: CASSATRGDHYGYTF. The CDR3 DNA reads as TGTGCCAGCAGCGCCACAAGAGGGGATCACTATGGCTACACCTTC. V is TRBV11-2 and J is TRBJ1-2; TRBD1 is a possible D gene (5 bases). The ends were cut back, 5 bases at V and 3 bases at J, with 16 bases in the middle. The CDR3 covers 15 residues. Per germline, CDR1 SGHAT and CDR2 FQNNGV.

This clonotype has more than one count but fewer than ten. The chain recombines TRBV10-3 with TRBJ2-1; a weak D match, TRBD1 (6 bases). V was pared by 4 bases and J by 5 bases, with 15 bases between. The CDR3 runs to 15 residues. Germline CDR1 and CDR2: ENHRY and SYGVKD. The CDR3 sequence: CAISVVSPGDNEQFF. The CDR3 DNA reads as TGTGCCATCAGTGTAGTTTCGCCAGGGGACAATGAGCAGTTCTTC.

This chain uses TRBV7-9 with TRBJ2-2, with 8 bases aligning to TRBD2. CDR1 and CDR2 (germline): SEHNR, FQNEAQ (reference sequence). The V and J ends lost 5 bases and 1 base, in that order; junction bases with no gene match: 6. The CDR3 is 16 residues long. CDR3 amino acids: CASSPAGGENTGELFF. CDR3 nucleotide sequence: TGTGCCAGCAGCCCCGCGGGAGGAGAGAACACCGGGGAGCTGTTTTTT. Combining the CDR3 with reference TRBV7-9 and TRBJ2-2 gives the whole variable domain DTGVSQNPRHKITKRGQNVTFRCDPISEHNRLYWYRQTLGQGPEFLTYFQNEAQLEKSRLLSDRFSAERPKGSFSTLEIQRTEQGDSAMYLCASSPAGGENTGELFFGEGSRLTVL.

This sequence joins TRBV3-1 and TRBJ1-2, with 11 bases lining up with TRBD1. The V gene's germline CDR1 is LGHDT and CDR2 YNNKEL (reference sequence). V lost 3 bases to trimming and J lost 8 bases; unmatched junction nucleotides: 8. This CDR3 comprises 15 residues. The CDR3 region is CASSQPGQGAWGYTF. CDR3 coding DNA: TGTGCCAGCAGCCAGCCCGGACAGGGGGCGTGGGGCTACACCTTC.

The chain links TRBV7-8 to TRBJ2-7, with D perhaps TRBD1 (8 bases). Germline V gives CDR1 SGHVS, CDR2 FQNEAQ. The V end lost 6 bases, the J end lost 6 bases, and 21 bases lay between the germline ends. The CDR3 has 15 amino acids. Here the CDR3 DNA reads TGTGCCAGCAGGGAGAAAGGACAGGGACTAACCGAGCAGTACTTC. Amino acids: CASREKGQGLTEQYF.

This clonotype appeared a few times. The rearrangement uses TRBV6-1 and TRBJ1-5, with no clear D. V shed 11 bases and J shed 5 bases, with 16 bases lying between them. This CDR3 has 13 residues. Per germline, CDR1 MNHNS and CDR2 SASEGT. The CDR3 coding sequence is TGTGCCCCTAGTTACCCCTGGGATCAGCCCCAGCATTTT. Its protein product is CAPSYPWDQPQHF.

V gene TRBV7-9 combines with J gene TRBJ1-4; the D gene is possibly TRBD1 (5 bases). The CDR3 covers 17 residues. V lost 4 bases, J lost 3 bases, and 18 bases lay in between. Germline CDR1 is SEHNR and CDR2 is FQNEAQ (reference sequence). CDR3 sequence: CASSSIRDGQSNEKLFF. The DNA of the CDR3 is TGTGCCAGCAGCTCTATTAGGGACGGTCAGTCTAATGAAAAACTGTTTTTT.

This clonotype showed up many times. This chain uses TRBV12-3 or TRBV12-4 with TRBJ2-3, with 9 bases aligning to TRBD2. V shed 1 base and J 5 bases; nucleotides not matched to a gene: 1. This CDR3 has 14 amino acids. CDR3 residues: CASSLGGGEDTQYF. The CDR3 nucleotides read TGTGCCAGCAGTTTAGGCGGGGGGGAAGATACGCAGTATTTT.